Shown below are 15 T cell receptor beta chains from a single sample sequenced in a study of blood T cell repertoires in COVID-19. Method: immunoSEQ multiplex PCR; TCRdb's copy keeps in-frame clones and lacks some. This sample yields roughly 25,000 clones, of which around 90% are seen a single time; approximately 11% belongs to the top ten. The sample consisted of peripheral blood. Source of these receptors: a man in his 70s with acute or convalescent COVID-19.

This clone has just one count. This chain links TRBV7-3 with TRBJ2-5, with D tentatively TRBD2 (5 bases). Trimming stripped 1 base from V and 5 bases from J, with 8 bases between. Germline lookup yields CDR1 SGHTA and CDR2 FQGTGA. The CDR3 covers 13 residues. The CDR3 region is CASSLNSGETQYF. DNA for the CDR3: TGTGCCAGCAGCTTAAACTCGGGGGAGACCCAGTACTTC.

In its sample, this clone was seen once. The gene calls are TRBV7-3 and TRBJ2-7, with TRBD1 identical over 11 bases. Germline V CDR1 and CDR2: SGHTA, FQGTGA. There are 14 residues in the CDR3. With V trimmed by 4 bases and J by 6 bases, 5 bases remained unmatched. The CDR3 region is CASSSTGTGGEQYF. Here the CDR3 DNA reads TGTGCCAGCAGCTCAACCGGGACAGGGGGCGAGCAGTACTTC.

This chain's CDR3 is CASSPNPTSWTTDTQYF. The CDR3 region has the DNA TGTGCCAGCTCACCAAATCCGACTAGCTGGACCACAGATACGCAGTATTTT. V is TRBV18 and J is TRBJ2-3; 7 bases match TRBD2. The CDR3 runs 17 residues. V dropped 2 bases and J dropped 2; count of bases not matched to a gene: 10. Germline V gene data show CDR1 as KGHSH and CDR2 as LQKENI.

This clone was counted once. The chain is built from TRBV28 and TRBJ1-5; no firm D call. This CDR3 is built from 17 residues. CDR1 and CDR2 (germline): MDHEN, SYDVKM. V was clipped by 6 bases and J by 0 bases, with 18 bases between them. The CDR3 sequence: CASSQTETVYSNQPQHF. The CDR3 DNA is TGTGCCAGCAGCCAAACAGAGACGGTCTATAGCAATCAGCCCCAGCATTTT.

This clone was picked up one time. This chain links TRBV6-5 with TRBJ2-5; the match to TRBD2 covers 9 bases. This CDR3 has 14 residues. V dropped 0 bases and J dropped 4; count of bases not matched to a gene: 0. The germline gives CDR1 MNHEY, CDR2 SVGAGI. This CDR3 is CASSYSSGRETQYF. In DNA, the CDR3 is TGTGCCAGCAGTTACTCTAGCGGGAGAGAGACCCAGTACTTC.

The chain links TRBV11-2 to TRBJ2-3; TRBD2 aligns across 7 bases. The CDR3 sequence is 14 residues long. V was pared by 4 bases and J by 3 bases, with 4 bases of the junction left unmatched. Germline V lookup: CDR1 SGHAT, CDR2 FQNNGV. CDR3: CASSSHGRTDTQYF. CDR3 sequence (DNA): TGTGCCAGCAGCTCACACGGGAGGACAGATACGCAGTATTTT.

This chain connects TRBV7-6 to TRBJ1-2, with TRBD1 as a possible D gene (5 bases). The V end was cut by 4 bases, the J end by 8 bases, with 14 bases between. This CDR3 has 13 residues. Per the germline V gene, CDR1 is SGHVS and CDR2 is FNYEAQ. CDR3 protein: CASSSQGPTGYTF. In DNA form, the CDR3 reads TGTGCCAGCAGCTCTCAGGGTCCGACGGGCTACACCTTC.

This rearrangement joins TRBV7-2 to TRBJ2-1, with D unresolved. This CDR3 spans 14 amino acids. V dropped 3 bases and J dropped 6 bases, with 12 bases sitting between them. Per the germline V gene, CDR1 is SGHTA and CDR2 is FQGNSA. CDR3 bases: TGTGCCAGCAGCTTGGTCTCCCGGAGCAATGAGCAGTTCTTC. Translating it yields CASSLVSRSNEQFF.

This chain uses TRBV10-3 with TRBJ2-1; D may be TRBD2 (5 bases). The CDR3 loop spans 15 amino acids. Germline loops: CDR1 ENHRY, CDR2 SYGVKD. V lost 2 bases and J 0 bases, leaving 8 bases between the germline ends. The CDR3 here is CAISEERSSYNEQFF. The CDR3 region has the DNA TGTGCCATCAGTGAGGAGCGGAGCTCCTACAATGAGCAGTTCTTC.

V usage is TRBV4-3 and J usage is TRBJ1-1; D is ambiguous. The CDR3 is 14 residues long. V was trimmed by 3 bases and J by 6 bases, leaving 14 bases between them. Germline V lookup: CDR1 LGHNA, CDR2 YSLEER. CDR3 bases: TGCGCCAGCAGCCAGGTGGCCCTCCAGGCTGAAGCTTTCTTT. Its translation is CASSQVALQAEAFF.

The CDR3 loop reads CASSTRTGNNSPLHF. The CDR3 nucleotides read TGCGCCAGCAGCACCAGGACAGGGAACAATTCACCCCTCCACTTT. The chain couples TRBV5-1 to TRBJ1-6; 8 bases are shared with TRBD1. V lost 4 bases and J lost 7; bases outside the gene matches: 7. Germline CDR1 is SGHRS and CDR2 is YFSETQ. The length of the CDR3 is 15 residues. Variable domain in full (rest from reference TRBV5-1 and TRBJ1-6): KAGVTQTPRYLIKTRGQQVTLSCSPISGHRSVSWYQQTPGQGLQFLFEYFSETQRNKGNFPGRFSGRQFSNSRSEMNVSTLELGDSALYLCASSTRTGNNSPLHFGNGTRLTVT.

The chain uses TRBV18 and TRBJ1-1; 7 bases are a match to TRBD1. The CDR3 loop spans 14 amino acids. Germline V gene data show CDR1 as KGHSH and CDR2 as LQKENI. V trimming: 3 bases; J trimming: 2 bases; junction bases outside the gene matches: 3. DNA for the CDR3: TGTGCCAGCTCACCTGACAGGGTAAACACTGAAGCTTTCTTT. This translates into CASSPDRVNTEAFF.

CDR3 sequence (DNA): TGCAGCGTCGACAGGGGGCTGGACGAGCAGTACTTC. This codes for CSVDRGLDEQYF. The genes are TRBV29-1 and TRBJ2-7, with 10 bases lining up with TRBD1. J lost 5 bases, V lost 6 bases, and 4 bases had no gene match. The length of the CDR3 is 12 residues. The germline gives CDR1 SQVTM, CDR2 ANQGSEA.

V is TRBV4-3 and J is TRBJ2-1, with 8 bases aligning to TRBD2. V shed 0 bases, J shed 6 bases, and the junction held 1 base outside the gene matches. CDR3 length: 14 residues. Germline CDR1 LGHNA, CDR2 YSLEER. Here the CDR3 reads CASSQDGGANEQFF. CDR3 bases: TGCGCCAGCAGCCAAGACGGGGGGGCCAATGAGCAGTTCTTC.

The chain couples TRBV5-3 to TRBJ1-4, with D unresolved. TRBV5-3 is identified as an open reading frame with a role that is uncertain. Trimming cost V 0 bases and J 1 base, with 4 bases left between them. The CDR3 is 14 amino acids. CDR3 sequence reads: CARSLARTNEKLFF. The DNA for the CDR3 is TGTGCCAGAAGCTTGGCTCGAACTAATGAAAAACTGTTTTTT.